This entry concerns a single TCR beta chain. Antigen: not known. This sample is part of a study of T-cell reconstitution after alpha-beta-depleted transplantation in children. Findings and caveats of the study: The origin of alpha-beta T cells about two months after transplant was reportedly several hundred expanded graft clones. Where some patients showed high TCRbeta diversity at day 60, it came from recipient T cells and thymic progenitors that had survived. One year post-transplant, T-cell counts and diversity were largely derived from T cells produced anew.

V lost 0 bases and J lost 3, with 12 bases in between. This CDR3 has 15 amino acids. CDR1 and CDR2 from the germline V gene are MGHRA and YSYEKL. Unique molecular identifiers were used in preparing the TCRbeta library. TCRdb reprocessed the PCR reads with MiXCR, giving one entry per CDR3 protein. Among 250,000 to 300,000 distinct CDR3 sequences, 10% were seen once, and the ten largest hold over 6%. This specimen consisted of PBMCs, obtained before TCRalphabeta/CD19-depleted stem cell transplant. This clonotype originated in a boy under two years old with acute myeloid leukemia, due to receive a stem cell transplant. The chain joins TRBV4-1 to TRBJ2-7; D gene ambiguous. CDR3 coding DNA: TGCGCCAGCAGCCAAGATAAAGGTAGTTACTACGAGCAGTACTTC. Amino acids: CASSQDKGSYYEQYF.